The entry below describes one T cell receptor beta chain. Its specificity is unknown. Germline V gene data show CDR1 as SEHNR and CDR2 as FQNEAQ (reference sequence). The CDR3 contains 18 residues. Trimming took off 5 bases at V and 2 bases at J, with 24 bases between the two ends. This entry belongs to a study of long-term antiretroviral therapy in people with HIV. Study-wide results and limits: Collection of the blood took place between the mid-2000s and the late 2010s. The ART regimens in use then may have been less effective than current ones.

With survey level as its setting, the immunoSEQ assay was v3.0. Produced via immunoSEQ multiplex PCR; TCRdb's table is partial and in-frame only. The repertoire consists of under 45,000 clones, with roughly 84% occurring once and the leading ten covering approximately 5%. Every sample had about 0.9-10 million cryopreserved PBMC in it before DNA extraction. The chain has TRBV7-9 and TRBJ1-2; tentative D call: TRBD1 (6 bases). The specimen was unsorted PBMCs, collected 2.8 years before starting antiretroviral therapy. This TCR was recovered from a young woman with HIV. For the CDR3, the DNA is TGTGCCAGCAGCCATATTAGAGAGGGAGACAGGATGAACTATGGCTACACCTTC. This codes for CASSHIREGDRMNYGYTF. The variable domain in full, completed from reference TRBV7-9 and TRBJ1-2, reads DTGVSQNPRHKITKRGQNVTFRCDPISEHNRLYWYRQTLGQGPEFLTYFQNEAQLEKSRLLSDRFSAERPKGSFSTLEIQRTEQGDSAMYLCASSHIREGDRMNYGYTFGSGTRLTVV.